This TCR beta chain was sequenced during a study of OX40 agonist ivuxolimab in advanced cancers. For the study at large: A history of anti-PD-1, anti-PD-L1 or anti-CTLA-4 therapy was acceptable, and approximately 40% had some. In three patients, partial responses were observed, one with hepatocellular carcinoma and two with cutaneous melanoma.

The method was immunoSEQ multiplex PCR; TCRdb's version includes in-frame clones alone and lacks a portion of them. The data show approximately 70,000 clones, approximately 86% seen once. Drawing of blood for sampling happened at baseline, at cycle 4 day 1, and at cycle 7 day 1. Findings and caveats of the study: Certain nonresponders likewise exhibited a low normalized T-cell clonal expansion.

Germline CDR1 reads SGHDT; CDR2 reads YYEEEE. The germline V and J ends were trimmed by 4 bases and 7 bases, with 14 bases remaining between them. The CDR3 runs to 14 residues. As for this clone: Antigen unknown.

The TCR was taken from an adult with an advanced solid tumor such as melanoma, head and neck, liver or kidney cancer. This specimen was CD4+ or CD8+ T cells sorted from blood, taken in a trial of the OX40 agonist ivuxolimab. The chain joins TRBV5-6 to TRBJ1-4; maybe TRBD1 (5 bases). CDR3 sequence (DNA): TGTGCCAGCAGCCGGAGGGGTGGGAGTGAAAAACTGTTTTTT. Protein sequence: CASSRRGGSEKLFF. Full variable domain (remainder filled in from reference TRBV5-6 and TRBJ1-4): DAGVTQSPTHLIKTRGQQVTLRCSPKSGHDTVSWYQQALGQGPQFIFQYYEEEERQRGNFPDRFSGHQFPNYSSELNVNALLLGDSALYLCASSRRGGSEKLFFGSGTQLSVL.